This T cell receptor beta chain stems from a study of blood T cell repertoires in COVID-19. Overall study context: Samples of COVID-19 (acute and convalescent) were obtained from the United States, Italy and Spain.

Per the original methods: It was from reference gene primer amplification that nucleated cell counts were estimated. Data came from immunoSEQ multiplex PCR; TCRdb stores just in-frame clones and leaves some out. V and J calls and clone size are copied from that table; D and trimming were computed from the DNA. The table includes around 200,000 clones, around 83% detected once. This CDR3 spans 15 amino acids. Germline V gene data show CDR1 as MNHNY and CDR2 as SVGAGI (reference sequence). Trimming cost V 7 bases and J 0 bases, with 15 bases left between them. This sequence originates from a woman over 75 with acute or convalescent COVID-19. The material sequenced was peripheral blood. The rearrangement links TRBV6-6 to TRBJ1-1, with D unresolved. CDR3 loop: CASIGSLVLNTEAFF. The CDR3 nucleotides read TGTGCCAGCATTGGATCCCTAGTCTTGAACACTGAAGCTTTCTTT.